A single TCR beta chain is shown here with its context. The sample belongs to a study of blood T cell repertoires in COVID-19. Data came from immunoSEQ multiplex PCR; TCRdb stores just in-frame clones and leaves some out. The table includes about 110,000 clones, about 64% detected once. The CDR3 is made up of 12 amino acids. Trimming took off 4 bases at V and 9 bases at J, with 7 bases between the two ends. The germline gives CDR1 LNHDA, CDR2 SQIVND (reference sequence). The chain links TRBV19 to TRBJ1-6, with D unclear. This TCR derives from a human donor with acute or convalescent COVID-19. The donor label of this sample is uncertain. Sample: peripheral blood. The DNA for the CDR3 is TGTGCCAGTAGTAATGCGGGTTCACCCCTCCACTTT. Amino acid sequence: CASSNAGSPLHF.